The present TCR beta chain was sequenced within a study of glioma-infiltrating T cells after dendritic cell vaccination. Losses at the gene ends were 4 bases for V and 4 bases for J; bases not matched to a gene: 8. The CDR3 spans 16 residues. CDR1 is SGHDT, CDR2 YYEEEE, per germline. TCRdb's table, derived via immunoSEQ multiplex PCR, lists solely in-frame clones and lacks some. The sample records some 70,000 clones, approximately 78% being singletons. In this sample, this clone turned up once. The chain carries TRBV5-6 and TRBJ2-6, with TRBD1 matching over 7 bases. This TCR derives from a human donor with glioblastoma. The sample was blood, taken before dendritic cell vaccination. CDR3 nucleotides: TGTGCCAGCAGCATTCAGGGGGAGTCCGGGGCCAACGTCCTGACTTTC. Protein: CASSIQGESGANVLTF. Filled out from reference TRBV5-6 and TRBJ2-6, the complete variable domain reads DAGVTQSPTHLIKTRGQQVTLRCSPKSGHDTVSWYQQALGQGPQFIFQYYEEEERQRGNFPDRFSGHQFPNYSSELNVNALLLGDSALYLCASSIQGESGANVLTFGAGSRLTVL.